The 29 T cell receptor beta chains below were found in one sample sequenced in a study of cytomegalovirus exposure and HLA in healthy donors. PCR amplification relied on 60 Vbeta primers (plus 13 Jbeta primers). The data were produced by immunoSEQ multiplex PCR, yet TCRdb's version contains in-frame clones alone and is incomplete. This repertoire shows 150,000 to 180,000 clones, approximately 82% found once; its top ten account for approximately 6.3%. The source material was PBMCs. The receptors stem from a woman aged 50 to 60 in good health and CMV-seropositive.

CDR3: CASSTLRPTDGYTF. CDR3 DNA sequence: TGTGCCAGTAGTACCCTTCGTCCTACCGATGGCTACACCTTC. This chain links TRBV19 with TRBJ1-2; D remains ambiguous. The V gene's germline CDR1 is LNHDA and CDR2 SQIVND (reference sequence). There are 14 residues in the CDR3. V lost 4 bases, J lost 6 bases, and 15 bases lay in between.

This CDR3 is CASSLGTAYEQYF. Written as DNA, the CDR3 is TGTGCCAGCAGCTTGGGGACAGCCTACGAGCAGTACTTC. The chain has TRBV7-8 and TRBJ2-7; 7 bases are a match to TRBD1. CDR1 SGHVS and CDR2 FQNEAQ come from the germline V gene. V shed 3 bases, J shed 2 bases, and the junction held 1 base outside the gene matches. The CDR3 totals 13 residues.

The chain employs TRBV7-9 and TRBJ2-7, with D uncertain. Germline lookup yields CDR1 SEHNR and CDR2 FQNEAQ (reference sequence). This CDR3 spans 10 amino acids. The V end lost 8 bases, the J end lost 3 bases, and 5 bases lay between the germline ends. CDR3 sequence reads: CASSGYEQYF. CDR3 bases: TGTGCCAGCTCGGGCTACGAGCAGTACTTC.

This clone has only a few counts. The gene calls are TRBV29-1 and TRBJ2-1, with D possibly being TRBD1 (6 bases). This CDR3 is built from 15 residues. CDR1 is SQVTM and CDR2 is ANQGSEA in the germline V gene. Trimming shortened V by 2 bases and J by 8 bases, and 19 bases separated the two germline ends. The CDR3 coding sequence is TGCAGCGTTGAAATTCGGGGACACGGAGTAGATGAGCAGTTCTTC. Protein sequence: CSVEIRGHGVDEQFF.

This clone has just a few counts. The gene calls are TRBV6-6 and TRBJ1-4; 10 nucleotides agree with TRBD1. This CDR3 spans 15 amino acids. CDR1 is MNHNY, CDR2 SVGAGI, per germline (reference sequence). V shed 4 bases and J 2 bases; nucleotides not matched to a gene: 1. The CDR3 DNA reads TGTGCCAGCAGTTTGACAGGGGGCACTAATGAAAAACTGTTTTTT. Translating it yields CASSLTGGTNEKLFF.

The chain carries TRBV15 and TRBJ2-7, with D possibly TRBD2 on 6 matching bases. Deletions cut 0 bases from V and 7 bases from J, with 16 bases between. CDR3 length: 15 residues. CDR1 is LNHNV, CDR2 YYDKDF, per germline (reference sequence). CDR3 protein: CATSRDLGIGGEQYF. CDR3 coding DNA: TGTGCCACCAGCAGAGATCTGGGGATCGGGGGAGAGCAGTACTTC.

V and J are TRBV18 and TRBJ2-7, with TRBD1 as a possible D gene (6 bases). Germline V gene data show CDR1 as KGHSH and CDR2 as LQKENI. Trimming stripped 3 bases from V and 2 bases from J, with 11 bases between. The CDR3 length is 14 residues. DNA for the CDR3: TGTGCCAGCTCACCCCCAGGACAGCCCTACGAGCAGTACTTC. This sequence encodes CASSPPGQPYEQYF.

In nucleotides, the CDR3 is TGTGCCAGCACGGGACATCTCTCTGGAAACACCATATATTTT. Translating gives CASTGHLSGNTIYF. The chain uses TRBV6-1 and TRBJ1-3; tentatively, D is TRBD1 (6 bases). The CDR3 covers 14 residues. CDR1 and CDR2 (germline): MNHNS, SASEGT. V was clipped by 7 bases and J by 0 bases, with 10 bases between them.

The chain's CDR3 is CASRQGSYEQYF. In DNA form, the CDR3 reads TGTGCCAGTCGACAGGGCTCCTACGAGCAGTACTTC. The chain recombines TRBV6-6 with TRBJ2-7; 7 positions match TRBD1. This CDR3 has 12 amino acids. Trimming removed 9 bases from V and 0 bases from J; junction bases left unmatched: 2. Germline CDR1 is MNHNY and CDR2 is SVGAGI (reference sequence).

The rearrangement links TRBV19 to TRBJ2-3; no firm D call. The CDR3 is 13 residues long. From germline, CDR1 is LNHDA and CDR2 SQIVND (reference sequence). V shed 5 bases and J shed 2 bases, with 8 bases lying between them. CDR3 DNA: TGTGCCAGTAGTCTCCTTAACACAGATACGCAGTATTTT. Residues: CASSLLNTDTQYF.

The V and J genes are TRBV2 and TRBJ2-2; tentative D call: TRBD1 (5 bases). From germline, CDR1 is SNHLY and CDR2 FYNNEI. The CDR3 runs 14 residues. Trimming removed 7 bases at V and 2 bases at J, with 11 bases between. DNA of the CDR3: TGTGCCAGCAAAGGGGTGGGAAACACCGGGGAGCTGTTTTTT. This translates into CASKGVGNTGELFF.

The chain uses TRBV5-1 and TRBJ1-1; D is perhaps TRBD1 (6 bases). This CDR3 has 14 amino acids. Trimming took 3 bases from V and 8 from J, leaving 17 bases between them. CDR1 and CDR2 (germline): SGHRS, YFSETQ. Here the CDR3 reads CASSSRDNWPEAFF. For the CDR3, the DNA is TGCGCCAGCAGCTCCCGGGACAACTGGCCCGAAGCTTTCTTT.

The V call is TRBV2, the J call TRBJ1-2; D remains unclear. V lost 0 bases and J 2 bases, leaving 13 bases between the germline ends. The CDR3 is 16 amino acids. In germline, CDR1 is SNHLY, CDR2 FYNNEI. CDR3 region: CASSEALAERNYGYTF. DNA for the CDR3: TGTGCCAGCAGTGAAGCGCTTGCAGAAAGAAACTATGGCTACACCTTC.

V usage is TRBV6-1 and J usage is TRBJ2-3, with D possibly matching TRBD2 (7 bases). The CDR3 is 14 residues long. CDR1 is MNHNS, CDR2 SASEGT, per germline. Trimming removed 11 bases at V and 3 bases at J, with 18 bases between. The CDR3 sequence: CAGGGGVLTDTQYF. As DNA, the CDR3 is TGTGCCGGGGGAGGGGGGGTTTTGACAGATACGCAGTATTTT.

V and J are TRBV14 and TRBJ1-1; D call uncertain. There are 13 residues in the CDR3. The V and J ends lost 4 bases and 1 base respectively, with 7 bases between them. The germline V gene encodes CDR1 SGHDN and CDR2 FVKESK. This CDR3 is CASSPSWNTEAFF. Written as DNA, the CDR3 is TGTGCCAGCAGCCCCTCTTGGAACACTGAAGCTTTCTTT.

This chain joins TRBV10-3 and TRBJ1-2; possibly TRBD1 for D (5 bases). Between the trimmed V and J ends, which lost 4 bases and 7 bases, there was a span of 10 bases. The CDR3 runs 12 residues. The germline V gene has CDR1 ENHRY and CDR2 SYGVKD. The CDR3 region has the DNA TGTGCCATCAGTGGGGGGGGGAGTGGCTACACCTTC. Its translation is CAISGGGSGYTF.

As regards this clone: Other DNA sequences of this sample code for an identical CDR3. CDR3 DNA: TGCGCCAGCAGCTTACTAGCGGGGAGCTCCTACAATGAGCAGTTCTTC. Encoded protein: CASSLLAGSSYNEQFF. The chain carries TRBV5-1 and TRBJ2-1; 10 nucleotides agree with TRBD2. Germline-derived CDR1 and CDR2 are SGHRS and YFSETQ. There are 16 residues in the CDR3. The J segment lost 0 bases and the V segment lost 2 bases, leaving 2 bases of the junction unmatched.

This chain joins TRBV7-8 and TRBJ2-1; TRBD2 might be the D (5 bases). V was trimmed by 1 base and J by 7 bases, leaving 11 bases between them. This CDR3 has 14 residues. The germline gives CDR1 SGHVS, CDR2 FQNEAQ. Written as DNA, the CDR3 is TGTGCCAGCAGCTTAGTGGGAGATGGGAATGAGCAGTTCTTC. This translates into CASSLVGDGNEQFF.

The chain links TRBV6-5 to TRBJ2-7; 8 bases agree with TRBD1. V dropped 2 bases and J dropped 2; count of bases not matched to a gene: 2. CDR3 length equals 14 residues. Per germline, CDR1 MNHEY and CDR2 SVGAGI. As DNA, the CDR3 is TGTGCCAGCAGTTACGACAGGGGTCCCTACGAGCAGTACTTC. As protein: CASSYDRGPYEQYF.

The rearrangement uses TRBV5-1 and TRBJ1-6; 7 nucleotides agree with TRBD1. V gave up 0 bases and J gave up 9 bases; unmatched junction bases: 9. Germline CDR1 SGHRS, CDR2 YFSETQ. CDR3 length equals 16 residues. The chain's CDR3 is CASSLEETGRTSPLHF. CDR3 DNA sequence: TGCGCCAGCAGCTTGGAGGAGACAGGGCGAACTTCACCCCTCCACTTT.

The CDR3 DNA reads as TGTGCCAGCAGTTTCCAGGCTTTGACTAATGAAAAACTGTTTTTT. This sequence encodes CASSFQALTNEKLFF. The V gene is TRBV28, the J gene TRBJ1-4; D gene uncertain. This CDR3 comprises 15 residues. V lost 3 bases, J lost 2 bases, and 10 bases lay in between. Germline loops: CDR1 MDHEN, CDR2 SYDVKM.

The chain combines TRBV5-4 with TRBJ2-3, with a tentative D call TRBD1 (5 bases). Germline-derived CDR1 and CDR2 are SGHNT and YYREEE (reference sequence). Deletions cut 1 base from V and 3 bases from J, with 12 bases between. This CDR3 is built from 15 residues. The CDR3 loop reads CASSLKQGMTDTQYF. DNA for the CDR3: TGTGCCAGCAGCTTGAAGCAGGGAATGACAGATACGCAGTATTTT.

The V gene is TRBV5-6, the J gene TRBJ1-1; tentatively, D is TRBD1 (5 bases). Trimming cost V 4 bases and J 4 bases, with 20 bases left between them. Germline V gene data show CDR1 as SGHDT and CDR2 as YYEEEE. This CDR3 region has 16 residues. The chain's CDR3 is CASSPGAGVTLTEAFF. In nucleotides, the CDR3 is TGTGCCAGCAGCCCCGGGGCGGGGGTAACCCTCACTGAAGCTTTCTTT.

Concerning this clone itself: Additional DNA sequences in this sample encode the identical CDR3. This chain connects TRBV7-9 to TRBJ2-3; 8 nucleotides match TRBD1. V shed 8 bases, J shed 5 bases, and the junction held 3 bases outside the gene matches. There are 12 residues in the CDR3. Germline V gene data show CDR1 as SEHNR and CDR2 as FQNEAQ (reference sequence). CDR3 protein: CASGTGGDTQYF. The CDR3 nucleotides are TGTGCCAGCGGAACAGGGGGAGATACGCAGTATTTT.

The CDR3 DNA reads as TGTGCCAGCAGCTTGGTAGGGAGGGGCGCAGATACGCAGTATTTT. Protein: CASSLVGRGADTQYF. The J gene is TRBJ2-3, the V gene TRBV7-9; 7 bases fit TRBD2. The CDR3 has 15 amino acids. Germline-derived CDR1 and CDR2 are SEHNR and FQNEAQ (reference sequence). With 3 bases clipped from V and 4 bases from J, the junction kept 7 bases outside the gene matches.

The chain joins TRBV30 to TRBJ2-7; 7 bases are shared with TRBD1. Per germline, CDR1 GTSNPN and CDR2 SVGIG (reference sequence). V shed 5 bases and J 2 bases; nucleotides not matched to a gene: 3. The CDR3 contains 12 residues. The CDR3: CAWGTVPYEQYF. The CDR3 region has the DNA TGTGCCTGGGGGACAGTCCCCTACGAGCAGTACTTC.

The rearrangement joins TRBV6-4 to TRBJ1-6; 7 nucleotides agree with TRBD1. Germline CDR1 reads MRHNA; CDR2 reads SNTAGT. The CDR3 runs to 15 residues. V was pared by 6 bases and J by 1 base, with 3 bases of the junction left unmatched. This CDR3 reads CASSPQGSYNSPLHF. CDR3 sequence (DNA): TGTGCCAGCAGCCCACAGGGGTCCTATAATTCACCCCTCCACTTT.

V is TRBV2 and J is TRBJ1-6, with unresolved D. Trimming removed 3 bases from V and 8 bases from J, with 11 bases in between. The CDR3 length is 14 residues. Germline loops: CDR1 SNHLY, CDR2 FYNNEI. CDR3 nucleotide sequence: TGTGCCAGCAGTGAGCTGGGCGACGATTCACCCCTCCACTTT. Protein: CASSELGDDSPLHF.

The DNA of the CDR3 is TGTGCCAGCAGTGGAACTGGTCAGCCCCAGCATTTT. Encoded protein: CASSGTGQPQHF. The J gene is TRBJ1-5, the V gene TRBV25-1; D gene uncertain. The germline gives CDR1 MGHDK, CDR2 SYGVNS. This CDR3 has 12 residues. V was clipped by 4 bases and J by 6 bases, with 7 bases between them.